This TCR beta chain was sequenced for a study of blood T cell repertoires in COVID-19. The overall study: Both acute and convalescent COVID-19 samples were obtained from the United States, Italy and Spain. T cells, B-cell-depleted T cells, or PBMCs provided the cDNA or gDNA that served as material.

Original analysis: Amplification with reference gene primers provided the estimates of nucleated cell counts. Clones were read by immunoSEQ multiplex PCR, and TCRdb kept only the in-frame ones, dropping some. The V and J calls and clone size were taken over from that table, and D and trimming were inferred from the DNA. The sample yields 470,000 or so clones, 75% to 90% seen once. Sequencing input: peripheral blood. The receptor comes from a woman in her twenties or thirties with acute or convalescent COVID-19.

CDR3 bases: TGCGCCAGCAGGATGACAGGGGCCATGAACACTGAAGCTTTCTTT. Protein sequence: CASRMTGAMNTEAFF. The chain has TRBV5-1 and TRBJ1-1; 8 nucleotides line up with TRBD1. Unmatched junction bases numbered 6, after V lost 5 bases and J lost 0 bases. Per the germline V gene, CDR1 is SGHRS and CDR2 is YFSETQ. The CDR3 covers 15 residues.